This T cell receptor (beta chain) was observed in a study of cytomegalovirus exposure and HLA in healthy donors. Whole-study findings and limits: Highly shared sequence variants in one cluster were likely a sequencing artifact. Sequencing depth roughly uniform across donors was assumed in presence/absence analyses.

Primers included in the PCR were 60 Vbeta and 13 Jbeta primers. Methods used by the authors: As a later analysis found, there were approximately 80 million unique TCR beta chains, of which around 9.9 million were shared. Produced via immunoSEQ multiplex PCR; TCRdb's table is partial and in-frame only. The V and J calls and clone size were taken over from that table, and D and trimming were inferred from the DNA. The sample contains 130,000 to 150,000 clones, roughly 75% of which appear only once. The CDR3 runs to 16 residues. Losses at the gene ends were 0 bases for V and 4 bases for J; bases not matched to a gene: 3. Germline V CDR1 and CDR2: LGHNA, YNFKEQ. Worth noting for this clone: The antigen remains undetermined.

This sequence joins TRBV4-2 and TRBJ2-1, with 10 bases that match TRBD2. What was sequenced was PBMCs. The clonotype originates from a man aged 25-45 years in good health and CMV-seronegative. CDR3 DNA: TGTGCCAGCAGCCAAGATCTAGCGGGAGAATACAATGAGCAGTTCTTC. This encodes CASSQDLAGEYNEQFF.